The 30 T cell receptor beta chains below were found in one sample sequenced in a study of T cell responses to AZD1222 COVID-19 vaccine. The assay was immunoSEQ multiplex PCR, and TCRdb's table has in-frame clones only and misses some. The data show some 99,000 clones, around 84% seen once. The source was peripheral blood, collected 28 days after the second AZD1222 dose. All receptors derive from an adult who received the AZD1222 COVID-19 vaccine.

The chain links TRBV7-9 to TRBJ2-7, with D uncertain. V was shortened by 4 bases and J by 3 bases, with 7 bases between the two germline ends. The CDR3 is 12 amino acids. The germline V gene has CDR1 SEHNR and CDR2 FQNEAQ (reference sequence). The CDR3: CASSSDRYEQYF. Written as DNA, the CDR3 is TGTGCCAGCAGCTCAGACCGCTACGAGCAGTACTTC.

This clone was counted a single time. The chain joins TRBV30 to TRBJ1-5; TRBD1 is a possible D gene (6 bases). V was shortened by 5 bases and J by 4 bases, with 12 bases between the two germline ends. This CDR3 region has 13 residues. The germline gives CDR1 GTSNPN, CDR2 SVGIG (reference sequence). CDR3 bases: TGTGCCTGGCAACAGGGAGGAAATCAGCCCCAGCATTTT. Encoded protein: CAWQQGGNQPQHF. Together with reference TRBV30 and TRBJ1-5, the CDR3 gives the full variable domain: SQTIHQWPATLVQPVGSPLSLECTVEGTSNPNLYWYRQAAGRGLQLLFYSVGIGQISSEVPQNLSASRPQDRQFILSSKKLLLSDSGFYLCAWQQGGNQPQHFGDGTRLSIL.

This chain uses TRBV19 with TRBJ2-3, with D maybe TRBD2 (6 bases). V was trimmed by 6 bases and J by 2 bases, leaving 12 bases between them. Germline lookup yields CDR1 LNHDA and CDR2 SQIVND (reference sequence). The CDR3 covers 14 residues. The DNA of the CDR3 is TGTGCCAGTAGGCCGGGACTTCCCACAGATACGCAGTATTTT. Translation gives CASRPGLPTDTQYF.

In this sample, this clone turned up once. The CDR3 region is CASSLEGQTNTEAFF. As DNA, the CDR3 is TGTGCCAGCAGCTTGGAGGGACAGACGAACACTGAAGCTTTCTTT. The gene calls are TRBV5-4 and TRBJ1-1; 7 nucleotides line up with TRBD1. This CDR3 has 15 residues. J gave up 1 base and V 0 bases, and 3 bases lay outside the gene matches. Germline values: CDR1 SGHNT, CDR2 YYREEE (reference sequence).

V and J are TRBV5-4 and TRBJ1-1; D remains ambiguous. V was cut by 4 bases and J by 1 base, with 8 bases left in between. The CDR3 runs 13 residues. Germline values: CDR1 SGHNT, CDR2 YYREEE (reference sequence). The CDR3 spells CASSLKGNTEAFF. The CDR3 nucleotides read TGTGCCAGCAGCCTCAAAGGGAACACTGAAGCTTTCTTT.

This sequence joins TRBV29-1 and TRBJ1-2; D remains unclear. V lost 7 bases to trimming and J lost 12 bases, with 21 bases between them. This CDR3 is built from 12 residues. Germline loops: CDR1 SQVTM, CDR2 ANQGSEA. This CDR3 reads CSEARDGVFDTF. DNA of the CDR3: TGCAGCGAAGCGAGGGATGGGGTCTTTGACACCTTC.

This clone was seen more than once but under ten times. The V gene is TRBV11-2, the J gene TRBJ2-5; maybe TRBD1 (6 bases). CDR1 SGHAT and CDR2 FQNNGV come from the germline V gene. This CDR3 is 15 amino acids long. V lost 4 bases and J 4 bases, leaving 16 bases between the germline ends. The CDR3 nucleotides are TGTGCCAGCAGCTGGAATAAACAGGGTTTAGAGACCCAGTACTTC. Its protein is CASSWNKQGLETQYF.

This clone was found a few times. The chain is built from TRBV11-3 and TRBJ2-1, with 8 bases matching TRBD2. CDR3 length: 16 amino acids. V was pared by 2 bases and J by 6 bases, with 9 bases of the junction left unmatched. Germline CDR1 SGHNT, CDR2 YENEEA. CDR3 coding DNA: TGTGCCAGCAGCTTACGAGGGACTAGGGCGGGCAATGAGCAGTTCTTC. Its translation is CASSLRGTRAGNEQFF.

The V gene is TRBV9, the J gene TRBJ1-2; TRBD1 aligns across 10 bases. Germline lookup yields CDR1 SGDLS and CDR2 YYNGEE. V was pared by 2 bases and J by 2 bases, with 3 bases of the junction left unmatched. This CDR3 has 15 residues. The DNA for the CDR3 is TGTGCCAGCAGCGTTGGACAGGGGGTAAACTATGGCTACACCTTC. Translating gives CASSVGQGVNYGYTF.

The genes are TRBV6-6 and TRBJ1-5; D not certain. Germline CDR1 and CDR2: MNHNY and SVGAGI (reference sequence). The CDR3 spans 20 residues. Trimming left V 6 bases short and J 0 bases short, with 27 bases between. The CDR3 region has the DNA TGTGCCAGCAGCCGCGGAAGGCACAGTCCGAGTCAAAATAGCAATCAGCCCCAGCATTTT. Its protein product is CASSRGRHSPSQNSNQPQHF.

CDR3 residues: CASSPAMGEAFF. The CDR3 DNA sequence: TGTGCCAGCAGCCCTGCCATGGGTGAAGCTTTCTTT. The rearrangement links TRBV7-8 to TRBJ1-1; D is uncertain. The CDR3 spans 12 residues. From germline, CDR1 is SGHVS and CDR2 FQNEAQ. The V end was cut by 5 bases, the J end by 7 bases, with 11 bases between.

The chain is built from TRBV7-2 and TRBJ1-5; tentatively, D is TRBD1 (5 bases). The CDR3 contains 13 residues. V was shortened by 6 bases and J by 5 bases, with 11 bases between the two germline ends. Germline-derived CDR1 and CDR2 are SGHTA and FQGNSA. CDR3 DNA sequence: TGTGCCAGCAGAACAGGAGACCATCAGCCCCAGCATTTT. It translates to CASRTGDHQPQHF.

CDR3 protein: CASSMWLPNSGANVLTF. As DNA, the CDR3 is TGTGCCAGTAGTATGTGGCTTCCCAACTCTGGGGCCAACGTCCTGACTTTC. The chain is built from TRBV19 and TRBJ2-6, with unresolved D. The ends were cut back, 3 bases at V and 0 bases at J, with 12 bases in the middle. The CDR3 is made up of 17 amino acids. The V gene's germline CDR1 is LNHDA and CDR2 SQIVND (reference sequence).

The chain's CDR3 is CASTITGTSDEQYF. The CDR3 DNA reads as TGTGCCAGTACCATCACGGGGACATCCGACGAGCAGTACTTC. The genes are TRBV19 and TRBJ2-7, with D possibly TRBD1 on 6 matching bases. The germline V and J ends were trimmed by 7 bases and 5 bases, with 18 bases remaining between them. The CDR3 runs to 14 residues. The germline CDR1 and CDR2 sequences are LNHDA and SQIVND (reference sequence). The variable domain in full, with the rest retrieved from reference TRBV19 and TRBJ2-7, is DGGITQSPKYLFRKEGQNVTLSCEQNLNHDAMYWYRQDPGQGLRLIYYSQIVNDFQKGDIAEGYSVSREKKESFPLTVTSAQKNPTAFYLCASTITGTSDEQYFGPGTRLTVT.

V and J are TRBV5-4 and TRBJ1-1, with D possibly matching TRBD1 (5 bases). This CDR3 has 16 amino acids. V lost 1 base and J lost 1, with 14 bases in between. The germline CDR1 and CDR2 sequences are SGHNT and YYREEE (reference sequence). CDR3: CASSLPGRGANTEAFF. As DNA, the CDR3 is TGTGCCAGCAGCTTGCCAGGGAGAGGGGCGAACACTGAAGCTTTCTTT.

J is TRBJ2-7 and V is TRBV5-1; perhaps TRBD2 as D (7 bases). Trimming removed 0 bases from V and 2 bases from J, with 12 bases in between. Germline loops: CDR1 SGHRS, CDR2 YFSETQ. The CDR3 is made up of 15 amino acids. The DNA for the CDR3 is TGCGCCAGCAGCTTGGCCGGGGGGCCACCCTACGAGCAGTACTTC. This codes for CASSLAGGPPYEQYF.

J is TRBJ2-1 and V is TRBV5-1; D could derive from TRBD1 or TRBD2 (5 bases each). Germline V gene data show CDR1 as SGHRS and CDR2 as YFSETQ. The CDR3 length is 16 residues. Trimming shortened V by 2 bases and J by 4 bases, and 16 bases separated the two germline ends. The CDR3: CASSFGTQVGYNEQFF. CDR3 coding DNA: TGCGCCAGCAGCTTTGGGACCCAAGTCGGATACAATGAGCAGTTCTTC.

This rearrangement joins TRBV27 to TRBJ1-1; 9 bases line up with TRBD1. The CDR3 is made up of 16 amino acids. Germline V gives CDR1 MNHEY, CDR2 SMNVEV (reference sequence). V lost 5 bases and J lost 3; bases outside the gene matches: 10. DNA of the CDR3: TGTGCCAGCAGTCCCGGACAGGGGATGTTGTACACTGAAGCTTTCTTT. Translation gives CASSPGQGMLYTEAFF.

The chain employs TRBV9 and TRBJ1-4; the D is unclear. The CDR3 spans 13 residues. Germline V gene lookup returns CDR1 SGDLS and CDR2 YYNGEE. Trimming took 3 bases from V and 0 from J, leaving 3 bases between them. This CDR3 reads CASSGSTNEKLFF. CDR3 in DNA: TGTGCCAGCAGCGGCTCAACTAATGAAAAACTGTTTTTT.

V and J are TRBV29-1 and TRBJ1-1; D perhaps matches TRBD1 (5 bases). V lost 8 bases, J lost 3 bases, and 19 bases lay in between. Germline CDR1 SQVTM, CDR2 ANQGSEA. The CDR3 length is 14 residues. The CDR3 DNA reads TGCAGCAACACGGGGCCAGGCGGGGACACTGAAGCTTTCTTT. This translates into CSNTGPGGDTEAFF.

This clone was observed once. V usage is TRBV10-3 and J usage is TRBJ2-1; no clear D gene. V was cut by 3 bases and J by 7 bases, with 10 bases left in between. In germline, CDR1 is ENHRY, CDR2 SYGVKD. CDR3 size: 13 residues. CDR3 DNA: TGTGCCATCAGTGACTTAATTTCAAATGAGCAGTTCTTC. Translating gives CAISDLISNEQFF.

On this clone itself: One junction end disagrees with the germline gene, perhaps due to a read error. V and J are TRBV5-6 and TRBJ2-7; 10 nucleotides line up with TRBD1. Germline V CDR1 and CDR2: SGHDT, YYEEEE. CDR3 length equals 14 residues. CDR3 protein: CASCRDRGSHEQYF. CDR3 DNA: TGTGCCAGCTGCCGGGACAGGGGCTCCCACGAGCAGTACTTC.

The V gene is TRBV2, the J gene TRBJ1-4; D is unresolved. Germline V lookup: CDR1 SNHLY, CDR2 FYNNEI. V was cut by 7 bases and J by 5 bases, with 17 bases left in between. This CDR3 spans 15 amino acids. DNA for the CDR3: TGTGCCAGCACGCGAGCCTCGGTGAGAAATGAAAAACTGTTTTTT. Translated: CASTRASVRNEKLFF.

The chain carries TRBV7-8 and TRBJ1-1, with D perhaps TRBD1 (6 bases). V lost 4 bases and J 1 base, leaving 13 bases between the germline ends. The CDR3 is 15 residues long. Germline V gene lookup returns CDR1 SGHVS and CDR2 FQNEAQ. This chain's CDR3 is CASSSVDRRNTEAFF. The CDR3 bases are TGTGCCAGCAGCTCCGTGGACAGAAGGAACACTGAAGCTTTCTTT.

This chain links TRBV19 with TRBJ2-2, with 9 bases lining up with TRBD1. V gave up 5 bases and J gave up 4 bases; unmatched junction bases: 8. This CDR3 comprises 16 residues. In germline, CDR1 is LNHDA, CDR2 SQIVND (reference sequence). DNA for the CDR3: TGTGCCAGTAGTGATAACAGGGGGCTACGCACCGGGGAGCTGTTTTTT. Translated, it gives CASSDNRGLRTGELFF.

This chain joins TRBV5-1 and TRBJ1-1, with D maybe TRBD1 (6 bases). The CDR3 is made up of 15 amino acids. Trimming left V 2 bases short and J 1 base short, with 12 bases between. Germline-derived CDR1 and CDR2 are SGHRS and YFSETQ. CDR3 in DNA: TGCGCCAGCAGCTTAAAACAGGGTCAGAACACTGAAGCTTTCTTT. Encoded protein: CASSLKQGQNTEAFF.

This clone was picked up a small number of times. This sample also contains other DNA sequences that code for the same CDR3. The chain recombines TRBV18 with TRBJ2-7; tentative D call: TRBD1 (6 bases). CDR1 is KGHSH and CDR2 is LQKENI in the germline V gene. Trimming pared 2 bases from V and 4 bases from J, leaving 6 bases between. The CDR3 runs 12 residues. CDR3 loop: CASSPRGYEQYF. CDR3 DNA sequence: TGTGCCAGCTCACCAAGGGGGTACGAGCAGTACTTC.

The J gene is TRBJ1-3, the V gene TRBV19; D is perhaps TRBD1 (5 bases). This CDR3 is 13 amino acids long. Deletions cut 9 bases from V and 4 bases from J, with 13 bases between. Germline loops: CDR1 LNHDA, CDR2 SQIVND (reference sequence). The CDR3 loop is CASSAGNGNTIYF. CDR3 DNA: TGTGCCAGCTCGGCAGGGAACGGAAACACCATATATTTT.

This clone showed up just a few times. The V gene is TRBV12-3 or TRBV12-4, the J gene TRBJ2-7; tentative D call: TRBD1 (5 bases). The CDR3 has 11 amino acids. V was trimmed by 8 bases and J by 0 bases, leaving 5 bases between them. CDR3 amino acids: CASGHSYEQYF. The DNA of the CDR3 is TGTGCCAGCGGACACTCCTACGAGCAGTACTTC.

V gene TRBV24-1 combines with J gene TRBJ2-2, with D maybe TRBD1 (5 bases). The CDR3 contains 15 residues. CDR1 and CDR2 from the germline V gene are KGHDR and SFDVKD. Trimming cost V 4 bases and J 2 bases, with 10 bases left between them. The CDR3 loop is CATSEPGINTGELFF. CDR3 DNA sequence: TGTGCCACCAGTGAACCAGGGATTAACACCGGGGAGCTGTTTTTT.